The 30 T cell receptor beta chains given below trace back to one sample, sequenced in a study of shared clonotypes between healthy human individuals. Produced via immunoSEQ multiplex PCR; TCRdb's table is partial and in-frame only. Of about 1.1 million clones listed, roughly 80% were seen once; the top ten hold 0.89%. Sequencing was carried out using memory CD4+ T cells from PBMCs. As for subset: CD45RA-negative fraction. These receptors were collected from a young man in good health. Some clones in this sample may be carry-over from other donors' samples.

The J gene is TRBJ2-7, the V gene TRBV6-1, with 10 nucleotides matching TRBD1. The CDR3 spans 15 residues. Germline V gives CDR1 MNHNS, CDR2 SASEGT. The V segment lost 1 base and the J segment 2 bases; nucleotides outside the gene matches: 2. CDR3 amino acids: CASSEGDRGTYEQYF. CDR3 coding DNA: TGTGCCAGCAGTGAAGGGGACAGGGGTACCTACGAGCAGTACTTC.

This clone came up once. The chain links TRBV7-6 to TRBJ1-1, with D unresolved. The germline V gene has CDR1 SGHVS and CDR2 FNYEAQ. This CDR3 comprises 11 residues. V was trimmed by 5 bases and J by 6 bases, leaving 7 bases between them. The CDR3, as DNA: TGTGCCAGCAGCCCTCACGCTGAAGCTTTCTTT. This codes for CASSPHAEAFF.

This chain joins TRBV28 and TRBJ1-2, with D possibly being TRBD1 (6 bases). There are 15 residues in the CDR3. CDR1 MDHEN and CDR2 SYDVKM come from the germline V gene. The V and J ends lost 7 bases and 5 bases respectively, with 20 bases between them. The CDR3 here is CASNSPRGANYGYTF. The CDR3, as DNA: TGTGCCAGCAACTCCCCGAGGGGGGCGAATTATGGCTACACCTTC.

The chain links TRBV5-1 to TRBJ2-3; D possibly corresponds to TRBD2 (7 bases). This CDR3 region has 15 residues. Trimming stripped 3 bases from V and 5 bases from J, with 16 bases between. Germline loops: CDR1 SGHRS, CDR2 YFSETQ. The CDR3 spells CASSYLQGGGDTQYF. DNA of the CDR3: TGCGCCAGCAGCTATCTACAGGGAGGGGGAGATACGCAGTATTTT.

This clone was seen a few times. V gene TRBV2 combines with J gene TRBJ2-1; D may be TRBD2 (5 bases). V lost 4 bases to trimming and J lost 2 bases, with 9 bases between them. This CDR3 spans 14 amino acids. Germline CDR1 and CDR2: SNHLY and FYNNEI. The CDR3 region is CASSVRAPYNEQFF. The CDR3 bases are TGTGCCAGCAGTGTGAGGGCCCCCTACAATGAGCAGTTCTTC.

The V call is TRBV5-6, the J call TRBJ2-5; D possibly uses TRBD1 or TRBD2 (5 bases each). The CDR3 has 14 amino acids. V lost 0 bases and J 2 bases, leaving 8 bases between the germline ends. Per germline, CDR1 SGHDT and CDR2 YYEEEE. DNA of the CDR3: TGTGCCAGCAGCTTGGGTGGGGGACAAGAGACCCAGTACTTC. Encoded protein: CASSLGGGQETQYF.

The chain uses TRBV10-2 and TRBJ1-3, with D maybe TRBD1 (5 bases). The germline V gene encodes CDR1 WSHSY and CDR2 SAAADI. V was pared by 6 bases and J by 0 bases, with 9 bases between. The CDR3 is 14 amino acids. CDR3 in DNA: TGCGCCAGCAGAACAGACAGCTCTGGAAACACCATATATTTT. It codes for CASRTDSSGNTIYF.

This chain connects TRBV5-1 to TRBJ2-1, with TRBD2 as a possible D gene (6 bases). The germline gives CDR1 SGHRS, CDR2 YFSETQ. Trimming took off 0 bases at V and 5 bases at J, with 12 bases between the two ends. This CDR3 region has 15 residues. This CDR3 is CASSLGSTSHNEQFF. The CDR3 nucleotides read TGCGCCAGCAGCTTGGGTAGCACTAGCCACAATGAGCAGTTCTTC.

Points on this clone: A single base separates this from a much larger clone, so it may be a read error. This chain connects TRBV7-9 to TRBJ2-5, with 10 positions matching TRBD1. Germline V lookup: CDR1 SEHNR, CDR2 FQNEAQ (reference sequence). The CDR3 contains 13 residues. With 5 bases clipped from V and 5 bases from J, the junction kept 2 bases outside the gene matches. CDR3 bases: TGTGCCAGCAGCGCGGGACAGGGGGAGACCCAGTACTTC. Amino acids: CASSAGQGETQYF.

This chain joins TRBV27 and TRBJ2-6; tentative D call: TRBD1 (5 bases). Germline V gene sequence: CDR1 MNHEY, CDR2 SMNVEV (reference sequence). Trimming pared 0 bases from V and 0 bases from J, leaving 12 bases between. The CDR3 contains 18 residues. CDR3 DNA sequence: TGTGCCAGCAGTTTATCGGTAGGGGTGGACTCTGGGGCCAACGTCCTGACTTTC. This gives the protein CASSLSVGVDSGANVLTF.

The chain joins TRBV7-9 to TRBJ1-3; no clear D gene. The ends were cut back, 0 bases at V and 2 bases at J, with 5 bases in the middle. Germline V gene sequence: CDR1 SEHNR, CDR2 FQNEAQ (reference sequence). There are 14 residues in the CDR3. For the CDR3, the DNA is TGTGCCAGCAGCTTAGCGGCAGCTGGAAACACCATATATTTT. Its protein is CASSLAAAGNTIYF.

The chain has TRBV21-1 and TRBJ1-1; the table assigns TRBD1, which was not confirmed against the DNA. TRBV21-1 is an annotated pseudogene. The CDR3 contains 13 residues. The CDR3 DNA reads TGTGCCAGCGCTCCCCCAGGTAACACTGAAGCTTTCTTT. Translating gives CASAPPGNTEAFF.

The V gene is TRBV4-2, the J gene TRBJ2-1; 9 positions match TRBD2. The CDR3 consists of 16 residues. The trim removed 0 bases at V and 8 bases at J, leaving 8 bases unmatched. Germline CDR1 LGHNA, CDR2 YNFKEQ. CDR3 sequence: CASSQESGREGDEQFF. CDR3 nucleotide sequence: TGTGCCAGCAGCCAAGAATCTGGGCGGGAGGGTGATGAGCAGTTCTTC.

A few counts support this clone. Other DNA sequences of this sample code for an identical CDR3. The CDR3 sequence: CASSQGLAGSYEQYF. The CDR3 bases are TGCGCCAGCAGCCAAGGACTAGCGGGCTCCTACGAGCAGTACTTC. This chain links TRBV4-1 with TRBJ2-7; 10 bases match TRBD2. This CDR3 contains 15 residues. After removal of 1 base from V and 0 bases from J, the junction contained 0 bases not matched to a gene. Germline CDR1 reads MGHRA; CDR2 reads YSYEKL.

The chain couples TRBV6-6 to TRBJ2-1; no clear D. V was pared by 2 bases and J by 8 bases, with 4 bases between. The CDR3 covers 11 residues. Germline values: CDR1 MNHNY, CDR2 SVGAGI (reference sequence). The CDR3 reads CASSYGHEQFF. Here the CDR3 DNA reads TGTGCCAGCAGTTACGGCCATGAGCAGTTCTTC.

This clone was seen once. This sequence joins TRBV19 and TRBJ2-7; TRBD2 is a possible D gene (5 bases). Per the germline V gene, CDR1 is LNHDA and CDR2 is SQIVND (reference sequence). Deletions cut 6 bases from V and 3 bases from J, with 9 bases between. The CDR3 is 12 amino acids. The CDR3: CASSSGGYEQYF. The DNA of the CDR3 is TGTGCCAGTAGCAGCGGAGGCTACGAGCAGTACTTC.

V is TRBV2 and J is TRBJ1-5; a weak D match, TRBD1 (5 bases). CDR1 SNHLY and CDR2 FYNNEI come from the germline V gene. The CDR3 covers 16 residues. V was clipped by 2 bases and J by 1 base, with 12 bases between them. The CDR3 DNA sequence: TGTGCCAGCAGTGAATATGGCGGGGGGAGCAATCAGCCCCAGCATTTT. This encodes CASSEYGGGSNQPQHF. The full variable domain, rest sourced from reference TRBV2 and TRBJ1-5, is EPEVTQTPSHQVTQMGQEVILRCVPISNHLYFYWYRQILGQKVEFLVSFYNNEISEKSEIFDDQFSVERPDGSNFTLKIRSTKLEDSAMYFCASSEYGGGSNQPQHFGDGTRLSIL.

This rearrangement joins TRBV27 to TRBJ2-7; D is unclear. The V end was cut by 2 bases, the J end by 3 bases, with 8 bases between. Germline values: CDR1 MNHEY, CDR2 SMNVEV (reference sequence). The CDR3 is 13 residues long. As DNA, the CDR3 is TGTGCCAGCAGTTTAGGCAGAGTCTACGAGCAGTACTTC. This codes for CASSLGRVYEQYF.

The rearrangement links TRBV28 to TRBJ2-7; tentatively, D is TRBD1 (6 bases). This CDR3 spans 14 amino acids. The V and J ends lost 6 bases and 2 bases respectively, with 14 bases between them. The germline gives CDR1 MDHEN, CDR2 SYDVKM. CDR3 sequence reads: CASSLTDRTYEQYF. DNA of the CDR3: TGTGCCAGCAGCTTAACAGACAGGACCTACGAGCAGTACTTC. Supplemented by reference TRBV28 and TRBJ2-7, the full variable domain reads DVKVTQSSRYLVKRTGEKVFLECVQDMDHENMFWYRQDPGLGLRLIYFSYDVKMKEKGDIPEGYSVSREKKERFSLILESASTNQTSMYLCASSLTDRTYEQYFGPGTRLTVT.

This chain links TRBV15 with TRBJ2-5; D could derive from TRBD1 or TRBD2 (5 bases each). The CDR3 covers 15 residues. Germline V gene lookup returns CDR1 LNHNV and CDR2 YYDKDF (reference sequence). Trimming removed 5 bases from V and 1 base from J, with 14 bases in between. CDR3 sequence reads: CATSLGRVFQETQYF. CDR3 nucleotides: TGTGCCACCAGCCTGGGACGGGTATTCCAAGAGACCCAGTACTTC.

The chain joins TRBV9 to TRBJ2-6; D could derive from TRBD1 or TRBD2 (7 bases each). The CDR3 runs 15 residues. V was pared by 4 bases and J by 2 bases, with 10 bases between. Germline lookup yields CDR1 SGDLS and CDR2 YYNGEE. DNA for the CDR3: TGTGCCAGCAGCCCAGGGGGGGCTGGGGCCAACGTCCTGACTTTC. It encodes CASSPGGAGANVLTF.

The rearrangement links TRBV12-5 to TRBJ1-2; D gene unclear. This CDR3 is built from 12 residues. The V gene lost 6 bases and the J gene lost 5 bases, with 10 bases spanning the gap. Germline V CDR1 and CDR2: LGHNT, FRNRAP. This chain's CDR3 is CASGPDWYGYTF. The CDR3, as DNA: TGTGCTAGTGGCCCGGACTGGTATGGCTACACCTTC.

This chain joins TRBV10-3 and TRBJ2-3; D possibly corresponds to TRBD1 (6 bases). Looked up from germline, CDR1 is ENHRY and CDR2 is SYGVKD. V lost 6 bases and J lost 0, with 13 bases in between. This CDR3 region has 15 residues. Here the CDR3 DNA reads TGTGCCATCAGGGGCGTGGGGGCTAGCACAGATACGCAGTATTTT. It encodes CAIRGVGASTDTQYF.

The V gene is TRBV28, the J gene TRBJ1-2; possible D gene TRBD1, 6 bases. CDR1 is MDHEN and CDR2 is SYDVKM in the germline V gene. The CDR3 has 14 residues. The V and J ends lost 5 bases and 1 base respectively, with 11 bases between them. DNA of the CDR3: TGTGCCAGCAGTCCCAGGGGTCTTAACTATGGCTACACCTTC. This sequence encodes CASSPRGLNYGYTF.

CDR3 residues: CASRSTGDRVSVQPQHF. CDR3 nucleotides: TGTGCCAGCAGGAGTACCGGGGACAGGGTCTCCGTTCAGCCCCAGCATTTT. This chain uses TRBV5-6 with TRBJ1-5, with 9 bases aligning to TRBD1. Trimming at V came to 5 bases and at J to 6 bases, leaving 15 bases not matched to a gene. This CDR3 has 17 amino acids. Germline assignment: CDR1 SGHDT and CDR2 YYEEEE.

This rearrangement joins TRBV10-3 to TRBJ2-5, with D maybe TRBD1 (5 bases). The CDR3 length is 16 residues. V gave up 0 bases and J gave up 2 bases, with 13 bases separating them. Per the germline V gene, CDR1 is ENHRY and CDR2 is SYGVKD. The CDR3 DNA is TGTGCCATCAGTGAGTCTGACTTTAGGGGTCAAGAGACCCAGTACTTC. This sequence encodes CAISESDFRGQETQYF.

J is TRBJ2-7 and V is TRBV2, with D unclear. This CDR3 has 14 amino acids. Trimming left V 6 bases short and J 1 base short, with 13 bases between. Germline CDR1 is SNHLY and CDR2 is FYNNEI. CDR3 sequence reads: CASRTESRSYEQYF. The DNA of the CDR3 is TGTGCCAGCAGAACTGAGTCTCGGTCCTACGAGCAGTACTTC.

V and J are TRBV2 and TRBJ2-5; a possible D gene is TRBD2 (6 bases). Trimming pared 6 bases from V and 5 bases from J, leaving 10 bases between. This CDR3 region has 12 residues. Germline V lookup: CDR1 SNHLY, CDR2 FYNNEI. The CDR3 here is CASSGSRETQYF. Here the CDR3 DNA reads TGTGCCAGCAGCGGGAGTCGGGAGACCCAGTACTTC.

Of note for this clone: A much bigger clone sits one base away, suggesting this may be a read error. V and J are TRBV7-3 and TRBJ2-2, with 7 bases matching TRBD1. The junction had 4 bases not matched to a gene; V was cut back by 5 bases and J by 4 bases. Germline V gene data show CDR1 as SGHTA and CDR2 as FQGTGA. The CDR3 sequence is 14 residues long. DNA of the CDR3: TGTGCCAGCAGCATCGACAGGGCCACCGGGGAGCTGTTTTTT. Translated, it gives CASSIDRATGELFF.

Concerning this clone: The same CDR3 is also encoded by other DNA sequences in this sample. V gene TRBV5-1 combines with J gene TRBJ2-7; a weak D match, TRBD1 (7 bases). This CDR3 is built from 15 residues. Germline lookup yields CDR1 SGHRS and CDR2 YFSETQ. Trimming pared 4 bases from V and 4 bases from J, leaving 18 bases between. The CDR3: CASSRLGQGGYEQYF. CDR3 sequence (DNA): TGCGCCAGCAGCCGCTTGGGCCAGGGGGGTTACGAGCAGTACTTC.